This record looks at one TCR beta chain sequence and its context. This sample was taken from a study of blood T cell repertoires in COVID-19. Study in general: The United States, Italy and Spain were the sources of the acute and convalescent COVID-19 samples. PBMCs, B-cell-depleted T cells, or T cells were the source of the cDNA or gDNA that made up the material.

The CDR3 spans 13 residues. V shed 3 bases, J shed 5 bases, and the junction held 2 bases outside the gene matches. Germline V gene lookup returns CDR1 KGHSH and CDR2 LQKENI. Authors' processing steps: Reference gene primers were amplified, and this amplification served to estimate nucleated cell counts. Method: immunoSEQ multiplex PCR; TCRdb's copy keeps in-frame clones and lacks some. D and trimming come from the DNA, and the V and J calls and clone size come from that table. Of around 130,000 clones in the sample, approximately 87% are singletons; the top ten hold less than 2.5%. This clonotype was obtained from a man between 65 and 85 years old with active COVID-19. The material sequenced was peripheral blood. The chain couples TRBV18 to TRBJ1-1; 8 positions match TRBD1. This chain's CDR3 is CASSPTGVTEAFF. Here the CDR3 DNA reads TGTGCCAGCTCACCGACAGGGGTTACTGAAGCTTTCTTT. Together with reference TRBV18 and TRBJ1-1, the CDR3 gives the full variable domain: NAGVMQNPRHLVRRRGQEARLRCSPMKGHSHVYWYRQLPEEGLKFMVYLQKENIIDESGMPKERFSAEFPKEGPSILRIQQVVRGDSAAYFCASSPTGVTEAFFGQGTRLTVV.